This T cell receptor beta chain emerged from a study of cytomegalovirus exposure and HLA in healthy donors. 13 Jbeta primers and 60 Vbeta primers were used for the PCR. As originally analysed: Per a later analysis, the number of unique TCR beta chains was about 80 million, of which roughly 11 million were shared. Produced via immunoSEQ multiplex PCR; TCRdb's table is partial and in-frame only. V and J calls and clone size come straight from that table; D and trimming were deduced from the DNA. This sample carries about 220,000 clones, over 60% of them seen once, and the ten largest clones take 1.8%. V lost 5 bases and J lost 7; bases outside the gene matches: 7. The CDR3 runs to 13 residues. CDR1 and CDR2 (germline): MNHEY, SVGAGI. This clone was counted a few times. Its antigen is not known. Whole-study findings and limits: Cytomegalovirus association was listed for around 180 TCR beta chains. Presence/absence analysis assumed near-uniform sequencing depth across donors.

Material for sequencing was PBMCs. The sequence derives from a male donor in good health and CMV-seronegative. The V call is TRBV6-5, the J call TRBJ1-1, with TRBD1 matching over 7 bases. The CDR3 loop reads CASSLVRDSEAFF. In nucleotides, the CDR3 is TGTGCCAGCAGTCTCGTTCGGGACAGTGAAGCTTTCTTT.